This paragraph reports one T cell receptor (beta chain). The antigen is not known. The data are from a study of shared clonotypes between healthy human individuals. The wider study: Per donor, CD8 memory used one plate, CD8 naive used two, CD4 memory used three and CD4 naive used three. Broader study findings: Among several donors, approximately 4.6% of naive CD4 clonotypes were found in common. A limitation of the genetic and exposure-history diversity represented arose from few donors.

Generated by immunoSEQ multiplex PCR, the TCRdb table keeps only in-frame clones and is missing some. The table lists approximately 700,000 clones, around four fifths of them singletons, with around 1.7% in the top ten. V lost 0 bases and J lost 2, with 15 bases in between. CDR3 length: 16 amino acids. The germline V gene has CDR1 SGHRS and CDR2 YFSETQ. The clonotype was recovered from a woman aged 25 to 39 in good health. Sequencing used memory CD4+ T cells sorted from blood. Subset indicated: CD45RA-negative fraction. The gene calls are TRBV5-1 and TRBJ2-7; D is unclear. The CDR3 protein is CASSLVARANPYEQYF. CDR3 nucleotide sequence: TGCGCCAGCAGCTTGGTGGCAAGGGCTAATCCCTACGAGCAGTACTTC.